A single sample is the source of the 13 T cell receptor beta chains below, sequenced in a study of OX40 agonist ivuxolimab in advanced cancers. The table came from immunoSEQ multiplex PCR; TCRdb's copy has only in-frame clones and leaves some out. The table includes 70,000 to 95,000 clones, more than 90% detected once. The sample consisted of CD4+ or CD8+ T cells sorted from blood, taken in a trial of the OX40 agonist ivuxolimab. These receptors were taken from an adult with an advanced solid tumor such as melanoma, head and neck, liver or kidney cancer.

The CDR3 DNA is TGTGCCAGCAGCCGGGGGACAGGGGGTTACGAGCAGTACTTC. This encodes CASSRGTGGYEQYF. The chain has TRBV14 and TRBJ2-7; 11 bases match TRBD1. There are 14 residues in the CDR3. Trimming removed 4 bases from V and 4 bases from J; junction bases left unmatched: 3. Germline V lookup: CDR1 SGHDN, CDR2 FVKESK.

The chain links TRBV5-4 to TRBJ2-1; a weak D match, TRBD2 (6 bases). With 4 bases removed from V and 5 bases from J, the gap between germline ends came to 19 bases. CDR1 is SGHNT and CDR2 is YYREEE in the germline V gene (reference sequence). The CDR3 extends over 16 amino acids. CDR3 protein: CASSAHRGKGHNEQFF. The DNA of the CDR3 is TGTGCCAGCAGCGCCCACCGGGGGAAGGGGCACAATGAGCAGTTCTTC.

The chain employs TRBV28 and TRBJ2-5; 9 nucleotides line up with TRBD1. Germline V gene lookup returns CDR1 MDHEN and CDR2 SYDVKM. With V trimmed by 4 bases and J by 5 bases, 8 bases remained unmatched. The CDR3 covers 15 residues. CDR3 loop: CASSSGQGRWETQYF. CDR3 nucleotides: TGTGCCAGCAGTTCAGGACAGGGGAGGTGGGAGACCCAGTACTTC.

The chain couples TRBV11-2 to TRBJ2-2; D gene unclear. CDR3 length: 11 residues. The germline V gene encodes CDR1 SGHAT and CDR2 FQNNGV. Trimming pared 6 bases from V and 6 bases from J, leaving 5 bases between. CDR3 DNA: TGTGCCAGCAGAGATCCCGGGGAGCTGTTTTTT. Amino acid sequence: CASRDPGELFF.

This chain connects TRBV18 to TRBJ1-1; no reliable D call. Germline loops: CDR1 KGHSH, CDR2 LQKENI. V lost 2 bases and J 2 bases, leaving 6 bases between the germline ends. This CDR3 is 13 amino acids long. The CDR3 bases are TGTGCCAGCTCACCAGGGAGCAACACTGAAGCTTTCTTT. Translated, it gives CASSPGSNTEAFF.

The chain combines TRBV7-9 with TRBJ2-1, with D possibly TRBD2 on 6 matching bases. CDR3 size: 14 residues. Trimming took 0 bases from V and 8 from J, leaving 11 bases between them. Germline assignment: CDR1 SEHNR and CDR2 FQNEAQ (reference sequence). This chain's CDR3 is CASSLARELYEQFF. The CDR3 region has the DNA TGTGCCAGCAGCTTAGCCCGGGAGTTATATGAGCAGTTCTTC.

This clone showed up just once. The J gene is TRBJ2-1, the V gene TRBV9; 10 positions match TRBD2. J was trimmed by 8 bases and V by 3 bases; bases with no gene match: 8. The CDR3 has 15 residues. Per the germline V gene, CDR1 is SGDLS and CDR2 is YYNGEE. The CDR3, as DNA: TGTGCCAGCAGCGCCCTAGCGGGAGAGGGCGATGAGCAGTTCTTC. Residues: CASSALAGEGDEQFF.

The CDR3 DNA reads as TGTGCTAGTGGTTTAGGGGACAGGGGGAATCAGCCCCAGCATTTT. Translating it yields CASGLGDRGNQPQHF. The chain combines TRBV12-5 with TRBJ1-5, with 11 positions matching TRBD1. This CDR3 spans 15 amino acids. Germline V gene lookup returns CDR1 LGHNT and CDR2 FRNRAP. J gave up 4 bases and V 3 bases, and 2 bases lay outside the gene matches.

This clone was picked up a small number of times. The chain employs TRBV7-2 and TRBJ1-1; D unclear. V lost 2 bases and J 1 base, leaving 11 bases between the germline ends. The germline CDR1 and CDR2 sequences are SGHTA and FQGNSA. The CDR3 length is 15 residues. As DNA, the CDR3 is TGTGCCAGCAGCTTATTGTCGATCACGAACACTGAAGCTTTCTTT. Translated: CASSLLSITNTEAFF.

The chain recombines TRBV2 with TRBJ1-4, with TRBD1 matching over 7 bases. CDR3 length equals 15 residues. V was pared by 7 bases and J by 8 bases, with 13 bases of the junction left unmatched. Germline CDR1 SNHLY, CDR2 FYNNEI. In DNA form, the CDR3 reads TGTGCCAGCACGGTTTCGGGACAGAAGGGGGAAAAACTGTTTTTT. Translation gives CASTVSGQKGEKLFF.

The chain employs TRBV7-2 and TRBJ1-3, with D uncertain. Trimming stripped 1 base from V and 3 bases from J, with 13 bases between. Per germline, CDR1 SGHTA and CDR2 FQGNSA. There are 16 residues in the CDR3. The DNA for the CDR3 is TGTGCCAGCAGCTTAGTAATTGGGCTGGGTGGAAACACCATATATTTT. This encodes CASSLVIGLGGNTIYF.

This clone showed up just once. The V gene is TRBV5-6, the J gene TRBJ1-1, with D possibly matching TRBD1 (5 bases). The CDR3 length is 14 residues. V lost 1 base, J lost 1 base, and 8 bases lay in between. Per the germline V gene, CDR1 is SGHDT and CDR2 is YYEEEE. This CDR3 reads CASSLHQGNTEAFF. The CDR3 DNA sequence: TGTGCCAGCAGCTTGCATCAGGGGAACACTGAAGCTTTCTTT.

The chain carries TRBV5-4 and TRBJ2-2, with D perhaps TRBD1 or TRBD2 (5 bases each). The V end was cut by 4 bases, the J end by 4 bases, with 23 bases between. There are 18 residues in the CDR3. Germline assignment: CDR1 SGHNT and CDR2 YYREEE (reference sequence). The CDR3, as DNA: TGTGCCAGCAGCCCACCCGGCCAGGGACGAGGAGGCACCGGGGAGCTGTTTTTT. Translation: CASSPPGQGRGGTGELFF. The complete variable domain, with remaining parts taken from reference TRBV5-4 and TRBJ2-2, reads ETGVTQSPTHLIKTRGQQVTLRCSSQSGHNTVSWYQQALGQGPQFIFQYYREEENGRGNFPPRFSGLQFPNYSSELNVNALELDDSALYLCASSPPGQGRGGTGELFFGEGSRLTVL.